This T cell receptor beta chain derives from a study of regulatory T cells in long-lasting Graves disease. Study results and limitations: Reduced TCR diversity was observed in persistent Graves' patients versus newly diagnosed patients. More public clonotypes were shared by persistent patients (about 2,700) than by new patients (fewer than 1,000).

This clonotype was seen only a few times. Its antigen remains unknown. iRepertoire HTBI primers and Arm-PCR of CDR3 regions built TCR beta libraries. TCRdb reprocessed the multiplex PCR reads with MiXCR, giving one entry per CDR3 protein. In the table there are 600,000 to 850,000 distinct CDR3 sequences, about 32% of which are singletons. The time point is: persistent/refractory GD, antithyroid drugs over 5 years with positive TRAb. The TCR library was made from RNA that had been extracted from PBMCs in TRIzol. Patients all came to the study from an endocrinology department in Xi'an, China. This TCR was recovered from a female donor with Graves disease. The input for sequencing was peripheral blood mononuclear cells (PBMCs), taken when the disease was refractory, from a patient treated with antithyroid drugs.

For the CDR3, the DNA is TGTGCCAGCAGTTACGCTTCGACCCAAGCATCCTACGAGCAGTACTTC. Amino acids: CASSYASTQASYEQYF. The chain combines TRBV6-5 with TRBJ2-7, with D hard to call. V was shortened by 2 bases and J by 1 base, with 15 bases between the two germline ends. The CDR3 is 16 residues long. Germline V gene sequence: CDR1 MNHEY, CDR2 SVGAGI.